Listed here is a single T cell receptor beta chain. Its antigen is unknown. It has no much larger one-base neighbor in the sample; base qualities were not kept. Library method: the immunoSEQ multiplex PCR assay. For most patients, genomic DNA was isolated using the Qiagen DNeasy Blood and Tissue Kit and was shipped frozen to Adaptive Biotechnologies for TCR sequencing. For most patients, high-throughput TCR-beta CDR3 sequencing of genomic DNA was performed by Adaptive Biotechnologies. The authors' pipeline ran thus. Adaptive's ImmunoSEQ software supplied the TCR sequencing data for around 17 patients, while MiXCR and VDJtools were used to process a few other patients. CD4 versus CD8 sorting errors were corrected by removing sequences found in both subsets at a frequency ratio below 5:1. CDR3 nucleotide sequences shared between donor and recipient were removed because their origin could not be assigned. To be classed as alloreactive, a clone needed at least 2-fold expansion over unstimulated cells and a minimum CFSE-low frequency of 0.002% (template counts) or 0.001% (read counts). A clone was considered mappable if detected in the sequenced pre-transplant spleen, lymph node, or MLR CFSE-low populations of the donor or recipient. The cumulative frequency of alloreactive clones was calculated as a percentage of all sequences, weighted by copy number. In its TCRdb copy, this immuneACCESS table keeps in-frame sequences only and misses some clones. Where compared with another copy, unresolved V genes explain less than half of these, and the others have no known cause. V and J calls and clone size are those listed in that table; D and trimming were worked out from the DNA. Across this sample there are 40,000 to 60,000 clones, with around 85% seen only once. Of the sample, 0.35% to 0.55% falls within the top ten clones.

V and J are trimmed by 1 base and 6 bases, and the gene matches miss 12 bases of the junction. Including the terminal cysteine and phenylalanine, the CDR3 comprises 17 residues. The kept DNA is CDR3 alone, 51 bases in frame from the first base. CDR1 and CDR2 are read off the germline V gene as SGHVS and FQNEAQ. Reading the label with the study, this specimen's time point is: cells obtained before transplantation from donor or recipient. CD3+CD4+ and CD3+CD8+ populations were FACS-sorted from unstimulated pre-transplant donor and recipient cells taken from spleen or lymph nodes. This specimen belongs to a study of graft-versus-host responses after intestinal transplantation (dated by TCRdb to the early 2020s). Notes on the research overall: The transplants that recipients received were multivisceral, liver-intestinal, or isolated intestinal. After intestinal transplantation, graft-versus-host and host-versus-graft alloreactive T cell clones in the graft, circulation and bone marrow were tracked using bulk TCR-beta CDR3 sequencing. Samples from a few later patients were sequenced in-house on an Illumina MiSeq with MiXCR processing rather than by the commercial service. Anti-thymocyte globulin induction was given to all recipients, followed by maintenance tacrolimus and steroids for approximately 3 years. Donor T cell macrochimerism was defined as a peak of at least 4% donor T cells among recipient peripheral blood mononuclear cells. Alloreactive clones were identified by sequencing pre-transplant mixed lymphocyte reaction products and comparing these products with unstimulated pre-transplant donor and recipient T cells. The cohort enrolled about two dozen intestinal transplant recipients, one of whom was a retransplant, and a few patients without pretransplant specimens were excluded.

Results the study describes overall, beyond this receptor: High GvH to HvG T cell clonal ratios were observed in the allografts of patients with donor T cell macrochimerism. Early after transplant, peak levels of circulating GvH clones were associated with declines in HvG clones. Conclusions were limited by the relatively low number and heterogeneity of intestinal transplant patients. GvH clones were found in recipient bone marrow, and some of the GvH clones appeared earlier in ileal mucosa or blood, which is consistent with an intestinal mucosal origin.

This chain is built from TRBV7-8 and TRBJ1-2; a stretch of 9 junction bases matches TRBD1. This TCR came from a human donor who was the organ donor for an intestinal transplant. The sequencing here drew on unstimulated CD4+ T cells sorted from spleen or lymph node cells, taken before transplant. The CDR3 reads as follows: CASSLGRPDRGYNGYTF. The nucleotide sequence is TGTGCCAGCAGCTTAGGACGCCCGGACAGGGGATATAATGGCTACACCTTC.